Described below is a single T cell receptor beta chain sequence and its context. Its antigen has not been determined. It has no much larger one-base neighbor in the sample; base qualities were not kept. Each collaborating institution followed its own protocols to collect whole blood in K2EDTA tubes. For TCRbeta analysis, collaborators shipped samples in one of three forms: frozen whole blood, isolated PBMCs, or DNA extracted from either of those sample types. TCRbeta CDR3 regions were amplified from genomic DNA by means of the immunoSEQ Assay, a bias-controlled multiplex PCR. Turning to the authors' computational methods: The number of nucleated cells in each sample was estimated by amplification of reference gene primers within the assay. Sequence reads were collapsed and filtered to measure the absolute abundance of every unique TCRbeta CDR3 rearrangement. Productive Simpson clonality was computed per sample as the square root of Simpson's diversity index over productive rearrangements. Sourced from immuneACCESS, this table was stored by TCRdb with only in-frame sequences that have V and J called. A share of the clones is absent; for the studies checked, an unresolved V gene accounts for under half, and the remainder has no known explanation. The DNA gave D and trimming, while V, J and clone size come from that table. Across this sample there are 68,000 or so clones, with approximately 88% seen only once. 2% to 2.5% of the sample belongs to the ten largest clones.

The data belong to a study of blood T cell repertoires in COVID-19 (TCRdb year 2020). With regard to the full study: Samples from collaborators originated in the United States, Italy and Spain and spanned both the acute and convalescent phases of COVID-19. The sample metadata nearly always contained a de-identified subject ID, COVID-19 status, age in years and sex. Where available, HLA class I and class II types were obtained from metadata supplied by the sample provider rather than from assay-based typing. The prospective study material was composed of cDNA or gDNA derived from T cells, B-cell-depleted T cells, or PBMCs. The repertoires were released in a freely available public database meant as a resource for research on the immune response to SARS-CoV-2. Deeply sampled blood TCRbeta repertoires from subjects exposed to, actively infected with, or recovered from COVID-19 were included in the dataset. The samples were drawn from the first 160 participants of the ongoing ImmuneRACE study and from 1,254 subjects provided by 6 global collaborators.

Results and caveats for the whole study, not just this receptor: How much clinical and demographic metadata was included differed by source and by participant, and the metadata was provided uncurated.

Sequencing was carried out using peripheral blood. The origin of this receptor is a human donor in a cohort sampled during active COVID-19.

The nucleotides read TGTGCCAGCAGCTCGATGACCCGGGGAGCCAATTCACCCCTCCACTTT. Its translation is CASSSMTRGANSPLHF. This receptor chain uses TRBV7-2 and TRBJ1-6, with the D gene too uncertain to name. CDR1 SGHTA and CDR2 FQGNSA were looked up in the germline V gene. CDR3 length: 16 amino acids, cysteine to phenylalanine. Here the CDR3 DNA is all that survives: 48 bases in frame from base 1. V loses 4 bases, J loses 7 bases, and the germline ends lie 17 bases apart.